A single sample gave rise to the 23 T cell receptor beta chains below, sequenced in a study of technical replicates of blood from several donors. Measured with immunoSEQ multiplex PCR; TCRdb has only the in-frame clones, and not every one. This sample yields around 100,000 clones, of which roughly 95% are seen a single time; 0.2% to 0.25% belongs to the top ten. Sequencing was carried out using T cells isolated from PBMCs. The receptors come from a human donor in good health.

This rearrangement joins TRBV11-3 to TRBJ1-4, with D possibly being TRBD1 (5 bases). The germline CDR1 and CDR2 sequences are SGHNT and YENEEA. V was shortened by 1 base and J by 6 bases, with 18 bases between the two germline ends. The CDR3 sequence is 17 residues long. In DNA, the CDR3 is TGTGCCAGCAGCTTAGGCCATACGAGGTGGGACTATGAAAAACTGTTTTTT. Residues: CASSLGHTRWDYEKLFF.

This clone was seen a single time. This chain links TRBV13 with TRBJ1-1; 7 nucleotides align to TRBD1. Germline values: CDR1 PRHDT, CDR2 FYEKMQ (reference sequence). The CDR3 extends over 13 amino acids. The trim removed 1 base at V and 6 bases at J, leaving 2 bases unmatched. The CDR3 DNA sequence: TGTGCCAGCAGCTTAGACAGGGGCGCTGAAGCTTTCTTT. Amino acid sequence: CASSLDRGAEAFF.

This clone has just one count. J is TRBJ1-1 and V is TRBV2; D unresolved. Between the trimmed V and J ends, which lost 6 bases and 3 bases, there was a span of 17 bases. This CDR3 spans 15 amino acids. Germline V gene sequence: CDR1 SNHLY, CDR2 FYNNEI. The CDR3 sequence is CASRLRLLADTEAFF. CDR3 nucleotide sequence: TGTGCCAGCAGACTAAGACTCCTGGCGGACACTGAAGCTTTCTTT.

The chain joins TRBV9 to TRBJ2-3, with 9 bases fitting TRBD2. Losses at the gene ends were 5 bases for V and 6 bases for J; bases not matched to a gene: 13. CDR1 is SGDLS and CDR2 is YYNGEE in the germline V gene. This CDR3 has 16 residues. CDR3 DNA sequence: TGTGCCAGCAGTCCCTCAGGCGGGGGGGCCGCGGATACGCAGTATTTT. This encodes CASSPSGGGAADTQYF.

V is TRBV18 and J is TRBJ2-7; a weak D match, TRBD1 (5 bases). The CDR3 totals 13 residues. Looked up from germline, CDR1 is KGHSH and CDR2 is LQKENI. V was trimmed by 4 bases and J by 4 bases, leaving 11 bases between them. CDR3 sequence: CASSQTAGYEQYF. The CDR3 DNA follows: TGTGCCAGCTCACAGACAGCCGGTTACGAGCAGTACTTC.

This chain uses TRBV15 with TRBJ2-1, with TRBD2 matching over 10 bases. With 0 bases clipped from V and 5 bases from J, the junction kept 7 bases outside the gene matches. The CDR3 runs to 17 residues. Per the germline V gene, CDR1 is LNHNV and CDR2 is YYDKDF (reference sequence). CDR3 sequence (DNA): TGTGCCACCAGCAGAGATGGAAGCGGGGGGGTGAACAATGAGCAGTTCTTC. It is translated as CATSRDGSGGVNNEQFF. Together with reference TRBV15 and TRBJ2-1, the CDR3 gives the full variable domain: DAMVIQNPRYQVTQFGKPVTLSCSQTLNHNVMYWYQQKSSQAPKLLFHYYDKDFNNEADTPDNFQSRRPNTSFCFLDIRSPGLGDTAMYLCATSRDGSGGVNNEQFFGPGTRLTVL.

The rearrangement links TRBV13 to TRBJ2-7; tentatively, D is TRBD1 (6 bases). V lost 7 bases and J lost 5, with 12 bases in between. Germline V gives CDR1 PRHDT, CDR2 FYEKMQ (reference sequence). There are 12 residues in the CDR3. CDR3 sequence reads: CASTGQGNEQYF. Written as DNA, the CDR3 is TGTGCCAGCACGGGCCAGGGGAACGAGCAGTACTTC.

V usage is TRBV4-2 and J usage is TRBJ1-1; D possibly corresponds to TRBD1 (6 bases). Looked up from germline, CDR1 is LGHNA and CDR2 is YNFKEQ. The CDR3 sequence is 17 residues long. V dropped 1 base and J dropped 3 bases, with 18 bases sitting between them. For the CDR3, the DNA is TGTGCCAGCAGCCAAGGTGGTTCAGGGGCGCGCGACACTGAAGCTTTCTTT. This gives the protein CASSQGGSGARDTEAFF.

This clone came up once. This CDR3 reads CASQRQGPSEKLFF. The DNA of the CDR3 is TGTGCCAGCCAAAGACAGGGCCCTAGTGAAAAACTGTTTTTT. The V call is TRBV5-6, the J call TRBJ1-4, with TRBD1 identical over 7 bases. There are 14 residues in the CDR3. Germline V gene data show CDR1 as SGHDT and CDR2 as YYEEEE. With 7 bases clipped from V and 7 bases from J, the junction kept 10 bases outside the gene matches.

The chain joins TRBV6-1 to TRBJ1-5; no firm D call. Germline CDR1 is MNHNS and CDR2 is SASEGT. This CDR3 is 14 amino acids long. The germline V and J ends were trimmed by 6 bases and 1 base, with 10 bases remaining between them. The CDR3 DNA reads as TGTGCCAGCAGCGCCCTCGGGAGCAATCAGCCCCAGCATTTT. Protein sequence: CASSALGSNQPQHF.

This chain links TRBV28 with TRBJ2-7; a possible D gene is TRBD1 (6 bases). Germline CDR1 and CDR2: MDHEN and SYDVKM. V was clipped by 4 bases and J by 5 bases, with 21 bases between them. The CDR3 spans 16 residues. The CDR3, as DNA: TGTGCCAGCAGTTACCGAAAACAGGGTGTATCGGACGAGCAGTACTTC. It translates to CASSYRKQGVSDEQYF.

The chain has TRBV19 and TRBJ2-5; 8 nucleotides agree with TRBD1. This CDR3 is built from 14 residues. Trimming cost V 5 bases and J 2 bases; bases outside gene matches: 4. Germline V gene data show CDR1 as LNHDA and CDR2 as SQIVND (reference sequence). CDR3 loop: CASSVRDRQETQYF. The DNA of the CDR3 is TGTGCCAGTAGTGTCCGGGACAGGCAAGAGACCCAGTACTTC. The variable domain in full, completed from reference TRBV19 and TRBJ2-5, reads DGGITQSPKYLFRKEGQNVTLSCEQNLNHDAMYWYRQDPGQGLRLIYYSQIVNDFQKGDIAEGYSVSREKKESFPLTVTSAQKNPTAFYLCASSVRDRQETQYFGPGTRLLVL.

The rearrangement joins TRBV5-1 to TRBJ2-1, with TRBD2 identical over 13 bases. V was clipped by 0 bases and J by 15 bases; unmatched bases: 3. The length of the CDR3 is 13 residues. Looked up from germline, CDR1 is SGHRS and CDR2 is YFSETQ. CDR3 nucleotides: TGCGCCAGCAGCTTGGGGACTAGCGGGGGTCTGTTCTTC. Residues: CASSLGTSGGLFF.

The J gene is TRBJ2-1, the V gene TRBV30; maybe TRBD2 (7 bases). The CDR3 has 15 amino acids. Germline V lookup: CDR1 GTSNPN, CDR2 SVGIG (reference sequence). V dropped 4 bases and J dropped 6 bases, with 19 bases sitting between them. The DNA of the CDR3 is TGTGCCTGGACCGTCGCGGGGGCGATGGGCAATGAGCAGTTCTTC. It encodes CAWTVAGAMGNEQFF.

The V and J genes are TRBV7-8 and TRBJ1-1, with D possibly TRBD1 on 6 matching bases. Germline V lookup: CDR1 SGHVS, CDR2 FQNEAQ. With 3 bases removed from V and 11 bases from J, the gap between germline ends came to 16 bases. The CDR3 has 13 residues. The DNA of the CDR3 is TGTGCCAGCAGCTTCTCCGGGACACCCGAGGCTTTCTTT. Its protein is CASSFSGTPEAFF. Full variable domain (missing parts from reference TRBV7-8 and TRBJ1-1): GAGVSQSPRYKVAKRGQDVALRCDPISGHVSLFWYQQALGQGPEFLTYFQNEAQLDKSGLPSDRFFAERPEGSVSTLKIQRTQQEDSAVYLCASSFSGTPEAFFGQGTRLTVV.

The chain recombines TRBV5-1 with TRBJ2-7; D perhaps matches TRBD2 (5 bases). The CDR3 consists of 13 residues. The germline V and J ends were trimmed by 4 bases and 3 bases, with 11 bases remaining between them. Germline V gene sequence: CDR1 SGHRS, CDR2 YFSETQ. The CDR3: CASSRGSHYEQYF. The CDR3 nucleotides read TGCGCCAGCAGCCGGGGAAGCCACTACGAGCAGTACTTC.

Only one count was recorded for this clone. The gene calls are TRBV6-5 and TRBJ2-5, with TRBD2 matching over 7 bases. This CDR3 has 15 residues. Trimming took 0 bases from V and 4 from J; bases not matched to a gene: 5. CDR1 MNHEY and CDR2 SVGAGI come from the germline V gene. CDR3 in amino acids: CASSYSFGGRETQYF. The CDR3 DNA follows: TGTGCCAGCAGTTACTCTTTTGGCGGGAGAGAGACCCAGTACTTC.

The V and J genes are TRBV11-2 and TRBJ1-1, with D possibly TRBD1 on 6 matching bases. Trimming took off 4 bases at V and 12 bases at J, with 21 bases between the two ends. The CDR3 is made up of 14 amino acids. CDR1 is SGHAT and CDR2 is FQNNGV in the germline V gene. The CDR3 nucleotides are TGTGCCAGCAGCTCATCAGGGGCGTTCGTTAATTCTTTCTTT. This gives the protein CASSSSGAFVNSFF.

The chain uses TRBV11-3 and TRBJ1-6, with unresolved D. Germline CDR1 SGHNT, CDR2 YENEEA. The CDR3 spans 14 residues. The ends were cut back, 0 bases at V and 9 bases at J, with 9 bases in the middle. This chain's CDR3 is CASSLDGRSSPLHF. CDR3 sequence (DNA): TGTGCCAGCAGCTTAGACGGGAGGAGTTCACCCCTCCACTTT.

V usage is TRBV9 and J usage is TRBJ1-1; perhaps TRBD1 as D (5 bases). Germline values: CDR1 SGDLS, CDR2 YYNGEE. The CDR3 is made up of 13 amino acids. V was trimmed by 3 bases and J by 1 base, leaving 7 bases between them. CDR3 in DNA: TGTGCCAGCAGCGGGACAAAGAACACTGAAGCTTTCTTT. Amino acid sequence: CASSGTKNTEAFF.

CDR3 region: CASSLPSGILAWERYNEQFF. The DNA for the CDR3 is TGTGCCAGCAGTTTACCCAGTGGGATACTAGCGTGGGAGCGGTACAATGAGCAGTTCTTC. The J gene is TRBJ2-1, the V gene TRBV28; 7 bases align to TRBD2. The CDR3 extends over 20 amino acids. V lost 2 bases and J lost 4; bases outside the gene matches: 20. CDR1 and CDR2 from the germline V gene are MDHEN and SYDVKM.

This chain connects TRBV11-2 to TRBJ1-2; a possible D gene is TRBD1 (6 bases). Germline values: CDR1 SGHAT, CDR2 FQNNGV. The germline V and J ends were trimmed by 3 bases and 3 bases, with 14 bases remaining between them. The CDR3 is made up of 15 amino acids. CDR3 residues: CASSLAGTTDYGYTF. The DNA of the CDR3 is TGTGCCAGCAGCTTGGCCGGGACAACGGACTATGGCTACACCTTC.

The CDR3 sequence is CASSVAPETGELFF. CDR3 nucleotides: TGTGCCAGCAGCGTAGCCCCGGAGACCGGGGAGCTGTTTTTT. This chain uses TRBV9 with TRBJ2-2; no firm D call. The CDR3 runs 14 residues. Germline V CDR1 and CDR2: SGDLS, YYNGEE. V was trimmed by 0 bases and J by 5 bases, leaving 8 bases between them.